This passage covers 16 T cell receptor beta chains from one sample sequenced in a study of T-cell reconstitution after alpha-beta-depleted transplantation in children. Preparation of the TCRbeta library used unique molecular identifiers. One entry per CDR3 protein results from TCRdb running MiXCR on the PCR reads. The profile shows hundreds of thousands of distinct CDR3 sequences, 15% to 20% of them singletons. The sequencing used PBMCs, mostly from graft donor cells, collected 360 days after TCRalphabeta/CD19-depleted stem cell transplant. These receptors came from a male patient between 10 and 17 years old who had a stem cell transplant for acute lymphoblastic leukemia, so the T cells may come from the graft donor.

The genes are TRBV11-2 and TRBJ2-1; 9 nucleotides align to TRBD2. The V gene end was trimmed by 5 bases and the J gene end by 2 bases; junction bases not matched to a gene: 13. CDR1 and CDR2 from the germline V gene are SGHAT and FQNNGV. The CDR3 spans 18 residues. The DNA for the CDR3 is TGTGCCAGCAGCAAGCGTGCTACTAGCGGGCGTGCCTACAATGAGCAGTTCTTC. This translates into CASSKRATSGRAYNEQFF.

The chain employs TRBV2 and TRBJ2-2, with 9 bases matching TRBD1. Germline CDR1 SNHLY, CDR2 FYNNEI. Losses at the gene ends were 8 bases for V and 6 bases for J; bases not matched to a gene: 13. This CDR3 contains 16 residues. CDR3 sequence reads: CASGVGTGLLSGELFF. For the CDR3, the DNA is TGTGCCAGCGGAGTGGGGACAGGGCTTCTTTCCGGGGAGCTGTTTTTT.

CDR3 coding DNA: TGCAGCGTGGGTGGTGGACTAGCGGGGATTTACGAGCAGTACTTC. It codes for CSVGGGLAGIYEQYF. This chain uses TRBV29-1 with TRBJ2-7; 12 bases match TRBD2. This CDR3 has 15 amino acids. Germline CDR1 reads SQVTM; CDR2 reads ANQGSEA. V lost 6 bases to trimming and J lost 4 bases; unmatched junction nucleotides: 10.

This clonotype was counted only a few times. The chain has TRBV3-2 and TRBJ1-3. TRBV3-2 is designated a pseudogene. This CDR3 comprises 15 residues. CDR3 region: CASSPDYFAGNTIYF. The CDR3 nucleotides are TGTGCCAGCAGCCCGGACTATTTCGCTGGAAACACCATATATTTT.

This clonotype was seen a few times. V and J are TRBV5-1 and TRBJ1-6; the D is unclear. CDR3 length: 19 residues. The germline V and J ends were trimmed by 3 bases and 0 bases, with 19 bases remaining between them. Germline V lookup: CDR1 SGHRS, CDR2 YFSETQ. The DNA of the CDR3 is TGCGCCAGCAGCTGGGCGGACGGCAGTCGAGGCTCCTATAATTCACCCCTCCACTTT. Encoded protein: CASSWADGSRGSYNSPLHF.

V gene TRBV6-2 or TRBV6-3 combines with J gene TRBJ1-1; D is undetermined. The CDR3 covers 13 residues. Germline loops: CDR1 MNHEY, CDR2 SVGEGT. Between the trimmed V and J ends, which lost 6 bases and 1 base, there was a span of 9 bases. CDR3 bases: TGTGCCAGCAGCCGTCCGACGAACACTGAAGCTTTCTTT. Amino acids: CASSRPTNTEAFF.

This clonotype turned up a few times. The chain joins TRBV5-1 to TRBJ2-2, with D possibly matching TRBD2 (6 bases). Germline V gene sequence: CDR1 SGHRS, CDR2 YFSETQ. The germline V and J ends were trimmed by 2 bases and 5 bases, with 16 bases remaining between them. The CDR3 spans 16 residues. For the CDR3, the DNA is TGCGCCAGCAGCTTCCTTGGAGGGCCGAGAACCGGGGAGCTGTTTTTT. As protein: CASSFLGGPRTGELFF.

The chain has TRBV4-2 and TRBJ2-2; possible D gene TRBD2, 6 bases. This CDR3 has 17 amino acids. The germline V gene encodes CDR1 LGHNA and CDR2 YNFKEQ. V gave up 0 bases and J gave up 4 bases, with 15 bases separating them. The CDR3 nucleotides are TGTGCCAGCAGCCAAGATCTGTCTATCGGGAGCACCGGGGAGCTGTTTTTT. Protein product: CASSQDLSIGSTGELFF.

V and J are TRBV4-1 and TRBJ2-1, with unresolved D. This CDR3 comprises 15 residues. The germline CDR1 and CDR2 sequences are MGHRA and YSYEKL. Trimming pared 0 bases from V and 4 bases from J, leaving 10 bases between. The CDR3 region is CASSQEWAGYNEQFF. As DNA, the CDR3 is TGCGCCAGCAGCCAAGAGTGGGCTGGGTACAATGAGCAGTTCTTC.

The chain employs TRBV6-1 and TRBJ1-2; TRBD1 matches at 7 bases. Germline V gives CDR1 MNHNS, CDR2 SASEGT. This CDR3 is 14 amino acids long. V trimming: 7 bases; J trimming: 8 bases; junction bases outside the gene matches: 13. This CDR3 reads CASNMNRGPGGYTF. The CDR3 nucleotides are TGTGCCAGCAACATGAACAGGGGTCCCGGCGGCTACACCTTC.

In its sample, this clonotype was seen a few times. This chain links TRBV18 with TRBJ2-1; D is undetermined. CDR3 length: 17 amino acids. The germline V gene encodes CDR1 KGHSH and CDR2 LQKENI. V dropped 0 bases and J dropped 1 base, with 13 bases sitting between them. The CDR3 DNA sequence: TGTGCCAGCTCACCACCCATCAGCGCCGTATCCTACAATGAGCAGTTCTTC. This codes for CASSPPISAVSYNEQFF.

The V call is TRBV14, the J call TRBJ1-3, with D tentatively TRBD1 (5 bases). There are 15 residues in the CDR3. Between the trimmed V and J ends, which lost 2 bases and 0 bases, there was a span of 8 bases. Germline lookup yields CDR1 SGHDN and CDR2 FVKESK. As DNA, the CDR3 is TGTGCCAGCAGCCAATGGGGGTTCTCTGGAAACACCATATATTTT. Translating gives CASSQWGFSGNTIYF.

This rearrangement joins TRBV12-3 or TRBV12-4 to TRBJ2-3, with D perhaps TRBD1 or TRBD2 (6 bases each). V lost 7 bases and J lost 6, with 26 bases in between. There are 17 residues in the CDR3. DNA of the CDR3: TGTGCCAGCACTCTAGCGACAGGCGCCCGAGGGGCGGATACGCAGTATTTT. Protein product: CASTLATGARGADTQYF.

The chain links TRBV11-1 to TRBJ1-6; D is undetermined. The CDR3 is 18 residues long. V was shortened by 5 bases and J by 4 bases, with 21 bases between the two germline ends. Germline V gene lookup returns CDR1 SGHAT and CDR2 FQDESV (reference sequence). The CDR3 nucleotides are TGTGCCAGCAGCCATCTTCTGGGCCGTACCGATTATAATTCACCCCTCCACTTT. Amino acids: CASSHLLGRTDYNSPLHF.

The chain is built from TRBV12-3 or TRBV12-4 and TRBJ1-1; D remains ambiguous. V was trimmed by 4 bases and J by 11 bases, leaving 14 bases between them. The CDR3 sequence is 12 residues long. CDR3: CASSSPAQSAFF. CDR3 coding DNA: TGTGCCAGCAGTTCCCCAGCTCAGTCGGCTTTCTTT.

This clonotype has just a few counts. This chain uses TRBV5-1 with TRBJ2-7; D may match TRBD1 or TRBD2 (5 bases each). CDR1 is SGHRS, CDR2 YFSETQ, per germline. Deletions cut 5 bases from V and 4 bases from J, with 13 bases between. CDR3 length: 13 amino acids. CDR3 DNA sequence: TGCGCCAGCAGTGGGACGAGTCGGTACGAGCAGTACTTC. This translates into CASSGTSRYEQYF.